The 16 T cell receptor beta chains below come from one sample, sequenced in a study of shared clonotypes between healthy human individuals. Assay used: immunoSEQ multiplex PCR; TCRdb lists only in-frame clones, some missing. The sample includes under 1 million clones, about 91% of them seen just once. Terminally differentiated effector memory CD45RA+ cells were excluded by CCR7 positive selection of CD45RO-negative cells. Source material: naive CD8+ T cells sorted from blood. These receptors originate from a man aged 25-40 years in good health.

The chain combines TRBV13 with TRBJ2-1, with 7 bases fitting TRBD2. The CDR3 sequence is 16 residues long. CDR1 is PRHDT, CDR2 FYEKMQ, per germline (reference sequence). J lost 5 bases, V lost 1 base, and 8 bases had no gene match. CDR3: CASSLVGGSPHNEQFF. The CDR3 coding sequence is TGTGCCAGCAGCTTAGTTGGCGGGAGCCCCCACAATGAGCAGTTCTTC.

The chain couples TRBV9 to TRBJ2-2; 8 positions agree with TRBD2. Trimming took 4 bases from V and 6 from J; bases not matched to a gene: 2. Germline lookup yields CDR1 SGDLS and CDR2 YYNGEE. CDR3 size: 13 residues. CDR3 nucleotide sequence: TGTGCCAGCAGCCCGGGGGGGTCCGGGGAGCTGTTTTTT. Translation gives CASSPGGSGELFF.

V is TRBV27 and J is TRBJ2-7, with a tentative D call TRBD1 (5 bases). Germline V lookup: CDR1 MNHEY, CDR2 SMNVEV (reference sequence). The CDR3 extends over 14 amino acids. V lost 3 bases and J 5 bases, leaving 14 bases between the germline ends. The CDR3 DNA reads TGTGCCAGCAGTTTTCAGGACAAGGTCCACGAGCAGTACTTC. Translation gives CASSFQDKVHEQYF.

V usage is TRBV19 and J usage is TRBJ2-1, with 8 bases lining up with TRBD1. The germline V gene encodes CDR1 LNHDA and CDR2 SQIVND (reference sequence). Germline trimming cut 7 bases from V and 0 bases from J; bases unmatched to any gene: 20. CDR3 length equals 20 residues. The CDR3 nucleotides are TGTGCCAGTACCCTTGGCCCCGGGACAGGTTCAGAAAGCTCCTACAATGAGCAGTTCTTC. As protein: CASTLGPGTGSESSYNEQFF.

The CDR3 DNA reads as TGTGCCAGCCACCCTAGCGGGAGTGCCTATGAGCAGTTCTTC. Its protein product is CASHPSGSAYEQFF. The V call is TRBV9, the J call TRBJ2-1; 10 bases align to TRBD2. V trimming: 7 bases; J trimming: 8 bases; junction bases outside the gene matches: 9. CDR1 and CDR2 from the germline V gene are SGDLS and YYNGEE. The CDR3 sequence is 14 residues long. The entire variable domain, with the rest obtained from reference TRBV9 and TRBJ2-1, is as follows: DSGVTQTPKHLITATGQRVTLRCSPRSGDLSVYWYQQSLDQGLQFLIQYYNGEERAKGNILERFSAQQFPDLHSELNLSSLELGDSALYFCASHPSGSAYEQFFGPGTRLTVL.

The gene calls are TRBV18 and TRBJ2-5, with 7 bases aligning to TRBD2. Trimming at V came to 0 bases and at J to 2 bases, leaving 3 bases not matched to a gene. The V gene's germline CDR1 is KGHSH and CDR2 LQKENI. The CDR3 has 15 amino acids. The CDR3 sequence is CASSPPVGGQETQYF. In DNA form, the CDR3 reads TGTGCCAGCTCACCACCGGTGGGGGGGCAAGAGACCCAGTACTTC.

Note on this clone: Other nucleotide sequences from this sample produce the same CDR3. This chain links TRBV13 with TRBJ2-7, with TRBD1 as a possible D gene (5 bases). From germline, CDR1 is PRHDT and CDR2 FYEKMQ (reference sequence). This CDR3 comprises 13 residues. V gave up 1 base and J gave up 6 bases, with 10 bases separating them. CDR3 residues: CASSLEGVGEQYF. CDR3 nucleotides: TGTGCCAGCAGCTTAGAAGGGGTCGGCGAGCAGTACTTC.

The chain couples TRBV10-3 to TRBJ2-7; 12 bases are shared with TRBD2. CDR3 length equals 15 residues. V lost 6 bases, J lost 5 bases, and 8 bases stayed unmatched. The germline V gene has CDR1 ENHRY and CDR2 SYGVKD. The CDR3 loop is CAIRMGTSGFDEQYF. The CDR3 DNA reads as TGTGCCATCAGGATGGGGACTAGCGGGTTCGACGAGCAGTACTTC.

V is TRBV29-1 and J is TRBJ2-5; D is perhaps TRBD2 (6 bases). Germline V gives CDR1 SQVTM, CDR2 ANQGSEA. The CDR3 is 13 amino acids. The V gene lost 7 bases and the J gene lost 6 bases, with 18 bases spanning the gap. CDR3 DNA sequence: TGCAGCGGGTGGGAACTAGCTTTACAGACCCAGTACTTC. Encoded protein: CSGWELALQTQYF. The variable domain in full, completed from reference TRBV29-1 and TRBJ2-5, reads SAVISQKPSRDICQRGTSLTIQCQVDSQVTMMFWYRQQPGQSLTLIATANQGSEATYESGFVIDKFPISRPNLTFSTLTVSNMSPEDSSIYLCSGWELALQTQYFGPGTRLLVL.

The V and J genes are TRBV10-3 and TRBJ1-2, with 9 nucleotides matching TRBD1. V lost 0 bases and J lost 8; bases outside the gene matches: 7. The germline CDR1 and CDR2 sequences are ENHRY and SYGVKD. The CDR3 sequence is 15 residues long. CDR3 residues: CAISESLTGGVGYTF. The CDR3 nucleotides read TGTGCCATCAGTGAGTCGTTAACAGGGGGCGTCGGCTACACCTTC.

This sequence joins TRBV25-1 and TRBJ2-1; the D gene is possibly TRBD2 (6 bases). CDR1 and CDR2 (germline): MGHDK, SYGVNS. The germline V and J ends were trimmed by 5 bases and 1 base, with 15 bases remaining between them. The CDR3 totals 16 residues. CDR3 in DNA: TGTGCCAGCAGTCCCGGCGCGGGGATTTCCTACAATGAGCAGTTCTTC. It specifies CASSPGAGISYNEQFF.

The chain carries TRBV4-3 and TRBJ2-1; TRBD2 is a possible D gene (6 bases). The germline V and J ends were trimmed by 3 bases and 7 bases, with 19 bases remaining between them. Germline CDR1 and CDR2: LGHNA and YSLEER. The CDR3 sequence is 16 residues long. The CDR3: CASSHISRERGNEQFF. The CDR3 DNA follows: TGCGCCAGCAGCCATATTTCTAGGGAACGGGGGAATGAGCAGTTCTTC.

The sample holds one count of this clone. J is TRBJ1-2 and V is TRBV9; 9 bases line up with TRBD1. Germline CDR1 is SGDLS and CDR2 is YYNGEE. The CDR3 has 17 amino acids. The J segment lost 4 bases and the V segment lost 3 bases, leaving 13 bases of the junction unmatched. DNA of the CDR3: TGTGCCAGCAGCGGGAATCACCGGACAGGGGCACTCTATGGCTACACCTTC. Protein sequence: CASSGNHRTGALYGYTF.

V usage is TRBV4-1 and J usage is TRBJ2-7; D perhaps matches TRBD1 (6 bases). Germline CDR1 MGHRA, CDR2 YSYEKL. Trimming took off 3 bases at V and 0 bases at J, with 12 bases between the two ends. The length of the CDR3 is 15 residues. As DNA, the CDR3 is TGCGCCAGCAGCCAGTACCTAGGGGGCTCCTACGAGCAGTACTTC. Its protein is CASSQYLGGSYEQYF.

On this clone: Other nucleotide sequences in the sample specify the same CDR3. The rearrangement uses TRBV11-2 and TRBJ2-3, with 7 bases fitting TRBD2. Trimming at V came to 1 base and at J to 4 bases, leaving 2 bases not matched to a gene. From germline, CDR1 is SGHAT and CDR2 FQNNGV. The CDR3 contains 14 residues. The CDR3 here is CASSLAGRADTQYF. The CDR3 DNA is TGTGCCAGCAGCTTAGCTGGGAGGGCAGATACGCAGTATTTT.

Remarks on this clone: This same CDR3 is encoded by further DNA sequences in the sample. This chain uses TRBV27 with TRBJ2-1; D call uncertain. The CDR3 runs to 14 residues. Germline values: CDR1 MNHEY, CDR2 SMNVEV (reference sequence). The ends were cut back, 2 bases at V and 0 bases at J, with 5 bases in the middle. The CDR3 bases are TGTGCCAGCAGTTTAGGTAGCTCCTACAATGAGCAGTTCTTC. Amino acids: CASSLGSSYNEQFF.